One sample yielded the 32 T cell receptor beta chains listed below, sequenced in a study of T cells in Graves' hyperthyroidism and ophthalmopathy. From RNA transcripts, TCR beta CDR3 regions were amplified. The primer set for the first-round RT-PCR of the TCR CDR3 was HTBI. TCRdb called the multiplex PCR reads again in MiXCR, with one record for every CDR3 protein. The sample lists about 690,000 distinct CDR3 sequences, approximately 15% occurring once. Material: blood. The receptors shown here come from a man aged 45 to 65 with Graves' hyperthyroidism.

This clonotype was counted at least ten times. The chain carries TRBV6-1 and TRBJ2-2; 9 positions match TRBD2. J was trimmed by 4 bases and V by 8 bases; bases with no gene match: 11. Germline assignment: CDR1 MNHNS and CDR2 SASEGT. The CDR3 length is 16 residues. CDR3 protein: CASPESSSGVTGELFF. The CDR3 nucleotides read TGTGCCAGCCCCGAAAGCTCTAGCGGGGTCACCGGGGAGCTGTTTTTT.

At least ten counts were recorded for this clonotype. In DNA, the CDR3 is TGTGCCAGCAGCTTCCATGGACCGAACTCTGGGGCCAACGTCCTGACTTTC. It codes for CASSFHGPNSGANVLTF. The gene calls are TRBV7-2 and TRBJ2-6, with D uncertain. V lost 3 bases and J lost 0, with 12 bases in between. The germline gives CDR1 SGHTA, CDR2 FQGNSA. The CDR3 consists of 17 residues.

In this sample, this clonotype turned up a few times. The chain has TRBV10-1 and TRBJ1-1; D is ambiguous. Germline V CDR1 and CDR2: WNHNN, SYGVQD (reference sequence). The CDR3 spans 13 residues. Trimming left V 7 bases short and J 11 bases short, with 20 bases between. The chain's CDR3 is CASTQGSSTLAFF. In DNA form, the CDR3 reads TGCGCCAGCACTCAAGGGTCCTCGACGTTGGCTTTCTTT.

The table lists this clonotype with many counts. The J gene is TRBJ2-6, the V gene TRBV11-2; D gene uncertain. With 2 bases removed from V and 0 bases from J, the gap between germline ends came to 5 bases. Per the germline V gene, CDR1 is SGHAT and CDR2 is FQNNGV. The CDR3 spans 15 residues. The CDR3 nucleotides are TGTGCCAGCAGCTTACGGACCTCTGGGGCCAACGTCCTGACTTTC. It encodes CASSLRTSGANVLTF.

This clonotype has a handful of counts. The CDR3 DNA is TGTGCCAGCAGTTTACTGCGGGAGATCTACAATGAGCAGTTCTTC. Protein: CASSLLREIYNEQFF. J is TRBJ2-1 and V is TRBV27; 7 bases fit TRBD2. The V gene's germline CDR1 is MNHEY and CDR2 SMNVEV (reference sequence). There are 15 residues in the CDR3. J was trimmed by 3 bases and V by 2 bases; bases with no gene match: 4.

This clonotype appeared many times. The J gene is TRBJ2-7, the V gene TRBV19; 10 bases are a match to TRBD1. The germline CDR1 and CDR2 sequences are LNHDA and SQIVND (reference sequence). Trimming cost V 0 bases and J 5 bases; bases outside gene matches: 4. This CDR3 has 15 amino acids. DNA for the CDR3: TGTGCCAGTAGTATAGAGGACAGGGGGTTGGACGAGCAGTACTTC. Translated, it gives CASSIEDRGLDEQYF.

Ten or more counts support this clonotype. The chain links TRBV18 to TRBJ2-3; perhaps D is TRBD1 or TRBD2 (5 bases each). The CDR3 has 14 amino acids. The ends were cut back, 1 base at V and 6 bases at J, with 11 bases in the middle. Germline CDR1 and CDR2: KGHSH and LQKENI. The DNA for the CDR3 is TGTGCCAGCTCACCACGGACAAGGAGGGATACGCAGTATTTT. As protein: CASSPRTRRDTQYF.

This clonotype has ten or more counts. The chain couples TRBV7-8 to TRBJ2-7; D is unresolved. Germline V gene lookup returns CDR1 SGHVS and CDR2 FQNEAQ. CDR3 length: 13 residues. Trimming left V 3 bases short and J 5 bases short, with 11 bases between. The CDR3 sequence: CASSFGISHEQYF. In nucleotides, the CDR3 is TGTGCCAGCAGCTTTGGGATTTCCCACGAGCAGTACTTC.

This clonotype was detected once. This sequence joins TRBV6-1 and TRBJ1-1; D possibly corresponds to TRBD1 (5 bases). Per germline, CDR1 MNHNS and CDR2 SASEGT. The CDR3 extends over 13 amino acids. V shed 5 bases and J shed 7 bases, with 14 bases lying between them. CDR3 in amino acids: CASSTRGQVEAFF. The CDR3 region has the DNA TGTGCCAGCAGTACGCGGGGCCAGGTTGAAGCTTTCTTT.

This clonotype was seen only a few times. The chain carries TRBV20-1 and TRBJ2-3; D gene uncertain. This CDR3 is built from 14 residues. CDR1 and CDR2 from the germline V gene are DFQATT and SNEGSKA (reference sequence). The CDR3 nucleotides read TGCAGCACACGAAAAACAACTAGCACAGATACGCAGTATTTT. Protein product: CSTRKTTSTDTQYF.

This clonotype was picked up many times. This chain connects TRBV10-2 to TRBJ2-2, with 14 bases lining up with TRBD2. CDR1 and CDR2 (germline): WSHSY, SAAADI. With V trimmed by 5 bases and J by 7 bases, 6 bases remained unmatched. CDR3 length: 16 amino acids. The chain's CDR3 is CASSWGLAGVGGELFF. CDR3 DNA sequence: TGCGCCAGCAGTTGGGGACTAGCGGGAGTGGGCGGGGAGCTGTTTTTT.

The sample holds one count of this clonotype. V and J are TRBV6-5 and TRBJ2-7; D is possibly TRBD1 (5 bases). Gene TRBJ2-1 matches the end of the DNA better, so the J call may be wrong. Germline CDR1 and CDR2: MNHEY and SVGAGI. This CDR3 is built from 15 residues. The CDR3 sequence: CASSFSIGHLYEQFF. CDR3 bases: TGTGCCAGCAGTTTCTCCATCGGACACCTCTACGAGCAGTTCTTC.

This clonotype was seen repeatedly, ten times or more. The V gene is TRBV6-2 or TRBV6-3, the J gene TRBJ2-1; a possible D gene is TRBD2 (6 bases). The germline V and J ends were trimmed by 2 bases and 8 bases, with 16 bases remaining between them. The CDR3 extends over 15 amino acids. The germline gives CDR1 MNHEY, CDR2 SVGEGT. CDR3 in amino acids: CASSYPASRGDEQFF. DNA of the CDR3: TGTGCCAGCAGTTACCCAGCGTCCCGCGGGGATGAGCAGTTCTTC.

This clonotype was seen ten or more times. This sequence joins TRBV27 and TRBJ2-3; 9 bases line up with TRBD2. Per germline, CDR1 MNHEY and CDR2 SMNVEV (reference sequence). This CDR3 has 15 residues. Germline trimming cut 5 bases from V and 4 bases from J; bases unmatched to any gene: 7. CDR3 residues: CASSPGLAGADTQYF. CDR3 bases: TGTGCCAGCAGTCCGGGACTAGCTGGCGCAGATACGCAGTATTTT.

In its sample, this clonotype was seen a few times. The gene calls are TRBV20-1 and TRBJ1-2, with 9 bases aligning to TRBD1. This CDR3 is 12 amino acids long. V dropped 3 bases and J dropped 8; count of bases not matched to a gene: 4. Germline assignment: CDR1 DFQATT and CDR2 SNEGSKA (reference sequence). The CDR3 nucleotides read TGCAGTGCTAGGAGGACAGGGGACGGCTACACCTTC. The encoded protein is CSARRTGDGYTF.

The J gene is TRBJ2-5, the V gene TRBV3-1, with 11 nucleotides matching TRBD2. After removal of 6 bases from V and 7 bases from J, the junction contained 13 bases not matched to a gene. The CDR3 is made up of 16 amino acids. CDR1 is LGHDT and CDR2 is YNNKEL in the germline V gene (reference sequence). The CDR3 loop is CASRGGTSGSPATQYF. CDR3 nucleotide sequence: TGTGCCAGCAGGGGGGGGACTAGCGGCTCACCGGCGACCCAGTACTTC.

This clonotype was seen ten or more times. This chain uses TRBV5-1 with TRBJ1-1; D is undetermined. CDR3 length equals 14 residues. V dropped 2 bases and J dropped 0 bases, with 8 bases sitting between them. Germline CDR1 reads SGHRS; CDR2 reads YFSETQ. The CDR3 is CASSFQAMNTEAFF. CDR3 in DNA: TGCGCCAGCAGCTTCCAGGCCATGAACACTGAAGCTTTCTTT.

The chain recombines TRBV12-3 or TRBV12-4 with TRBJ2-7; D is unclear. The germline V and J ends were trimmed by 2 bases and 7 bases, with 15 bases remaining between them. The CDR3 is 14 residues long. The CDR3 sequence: CASSLYGNNREQYF. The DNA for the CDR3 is TGTGCCAGCAGTTTATATGGAAACAACCGGGAGCAGTACTTC.

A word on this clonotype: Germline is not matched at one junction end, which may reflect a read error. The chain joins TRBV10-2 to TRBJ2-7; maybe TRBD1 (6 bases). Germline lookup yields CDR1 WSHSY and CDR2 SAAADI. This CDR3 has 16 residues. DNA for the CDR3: TGCGCCGGCAGTGAGCCCGGGACACGAGTCTCCTACGAGCAGTACTTC. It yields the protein CAGSEPGTRVSYEQYF.

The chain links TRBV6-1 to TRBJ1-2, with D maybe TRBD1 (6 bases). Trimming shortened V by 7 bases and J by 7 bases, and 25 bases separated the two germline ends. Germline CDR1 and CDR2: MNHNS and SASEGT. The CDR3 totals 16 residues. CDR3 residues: CASKRGDTQFDGGYTF. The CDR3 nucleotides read TGTGCCAGCAAACGGGGGGACACGCAATTCGACGGTGGCTACACCTTC.

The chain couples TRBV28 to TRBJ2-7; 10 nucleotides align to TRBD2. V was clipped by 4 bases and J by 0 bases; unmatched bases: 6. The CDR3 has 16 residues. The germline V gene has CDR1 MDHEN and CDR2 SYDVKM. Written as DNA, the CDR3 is TGTGCCAGCAGTTCCCCGGGACTAGCGCTCTCCTACGAGCAGTACTTC. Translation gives CASSSPGLALSYEQYF.

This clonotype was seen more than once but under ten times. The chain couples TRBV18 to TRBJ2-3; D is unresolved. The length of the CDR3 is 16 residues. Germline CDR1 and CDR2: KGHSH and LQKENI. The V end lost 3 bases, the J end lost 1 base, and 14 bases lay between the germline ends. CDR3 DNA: TGTGCCAGCTCACCGATAGGGCAAATCCGCACAGATACGCAGTATTTT. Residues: CASSPIGQIRTDTQYF.

The CDR3 nucleotides read TGTGCCAGCAGCTTAGAGTACAGGGAAAATGAAAAACTGTTTTTT. Translation gives CASSLEYRENEKLFF. The J gene is TRBJ1-4, the V gene TRBV11-3; tentative D call: TRBD1 (6 bases). Trimming shortened V by 0 bases and J by 5 bases, and 10 bases separated the two germline ends. The CDR3 runs 15 residues. CDR1 is SGHNT, CDR2 YENEEA, per germline.

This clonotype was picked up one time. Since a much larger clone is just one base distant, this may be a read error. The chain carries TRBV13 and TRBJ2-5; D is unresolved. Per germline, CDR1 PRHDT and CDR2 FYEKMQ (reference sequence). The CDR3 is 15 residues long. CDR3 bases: TGTGCCAGCAGCCCCTTCCGGTCTAAGGGTGAGAGCCAGTACTTC. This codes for CASSPFRSKGESQYF.

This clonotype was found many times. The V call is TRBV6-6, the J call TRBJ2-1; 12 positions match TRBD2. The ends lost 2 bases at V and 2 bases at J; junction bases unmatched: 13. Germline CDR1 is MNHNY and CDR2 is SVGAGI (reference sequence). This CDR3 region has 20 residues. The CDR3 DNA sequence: TGTGCCAGCAGTTACGACCCCACCCGCTCTAGCGGGAGGGCCTACAATGAGCAGTTCTTC. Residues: CASSYDPTRSSGRAYNEQFF.

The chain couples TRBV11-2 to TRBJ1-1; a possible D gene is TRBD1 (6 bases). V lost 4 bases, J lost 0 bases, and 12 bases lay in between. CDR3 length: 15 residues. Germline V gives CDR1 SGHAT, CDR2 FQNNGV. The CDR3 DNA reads TGTGCCAGCAGCTCCCGGGGGGCCATGAACACTGAAGCTTTCTTT. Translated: CASSSRGAMNTEAFF.

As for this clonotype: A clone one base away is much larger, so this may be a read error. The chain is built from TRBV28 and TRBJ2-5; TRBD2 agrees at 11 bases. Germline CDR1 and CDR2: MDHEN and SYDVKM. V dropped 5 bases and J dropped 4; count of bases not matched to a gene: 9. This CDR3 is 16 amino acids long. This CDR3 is CASSPMTSGILETQYF. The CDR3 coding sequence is TGTGCCAGCAGTCCAATGACTAGCGGGATTCTAGAGACCCAGTACTTC.

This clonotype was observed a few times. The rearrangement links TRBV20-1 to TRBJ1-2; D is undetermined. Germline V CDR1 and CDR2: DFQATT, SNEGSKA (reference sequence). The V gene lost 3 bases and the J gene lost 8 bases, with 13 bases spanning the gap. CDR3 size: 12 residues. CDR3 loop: CSARRQLDGYTF. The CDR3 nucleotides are TGCAGTGCTAGGCGGCAGCTGGACGGCTACACCTTC.

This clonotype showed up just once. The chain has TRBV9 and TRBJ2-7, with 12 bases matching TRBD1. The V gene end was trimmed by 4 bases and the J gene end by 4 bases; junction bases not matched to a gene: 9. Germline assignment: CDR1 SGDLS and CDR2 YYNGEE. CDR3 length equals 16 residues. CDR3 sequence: CASSPEGGQGAYEQYF. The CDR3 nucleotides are TGTGCCAGCAGCCCCGAGGGGGGACAGGGGGCTTACGAGCAGTACTTC. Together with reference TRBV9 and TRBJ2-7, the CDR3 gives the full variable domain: DSGVTQTPKHLITATGQRVTLRCSPRSGDLSVYWYQQSLDQGLQFLIQYYNGEERAKGNILERFSAQQFPDLHSELNLSSLELGDSALYFCASSPEGGQGAYEQYFGPGTRLTVT.

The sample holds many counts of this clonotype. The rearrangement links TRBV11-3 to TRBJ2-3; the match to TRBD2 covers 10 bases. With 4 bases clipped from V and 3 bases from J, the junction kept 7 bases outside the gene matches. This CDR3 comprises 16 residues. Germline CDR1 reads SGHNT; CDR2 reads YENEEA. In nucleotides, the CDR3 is TGTGCCAGCAGCTCTCGGACTAGCGGACGGACAGATACGCAGTATTTT. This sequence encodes CASSSRTSGRTDTQYF.

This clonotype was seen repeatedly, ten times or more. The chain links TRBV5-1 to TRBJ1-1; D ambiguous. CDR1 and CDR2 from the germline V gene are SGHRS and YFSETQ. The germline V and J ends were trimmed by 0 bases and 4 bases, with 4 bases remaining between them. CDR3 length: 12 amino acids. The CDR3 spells CASSLDGTEAFF. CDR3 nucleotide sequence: TGCGCCAGCAGCTTGGATGGCACTGAAGCTTTCTTT.

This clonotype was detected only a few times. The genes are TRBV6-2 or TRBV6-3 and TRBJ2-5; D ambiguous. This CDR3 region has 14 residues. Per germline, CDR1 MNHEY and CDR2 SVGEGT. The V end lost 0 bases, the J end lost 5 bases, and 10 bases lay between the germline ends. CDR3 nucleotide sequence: TGTGCCAGCAGTTACTCGAGAGTAGAGGAGACCCAGTACTTC. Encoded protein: CASSYSRVEETQYF.